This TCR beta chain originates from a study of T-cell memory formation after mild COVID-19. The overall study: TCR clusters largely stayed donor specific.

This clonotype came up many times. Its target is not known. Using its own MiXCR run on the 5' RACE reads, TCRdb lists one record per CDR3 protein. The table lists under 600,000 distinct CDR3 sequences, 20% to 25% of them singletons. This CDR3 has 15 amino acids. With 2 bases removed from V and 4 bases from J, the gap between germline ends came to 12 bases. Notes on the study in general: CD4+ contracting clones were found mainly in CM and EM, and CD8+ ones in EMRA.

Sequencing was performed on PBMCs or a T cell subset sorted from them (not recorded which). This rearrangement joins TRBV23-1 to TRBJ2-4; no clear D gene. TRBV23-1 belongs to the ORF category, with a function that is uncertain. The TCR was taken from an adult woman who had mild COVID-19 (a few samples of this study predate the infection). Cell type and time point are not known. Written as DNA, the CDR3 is TGCGCCAGCAGTCAAATCGAGCAGACTAAAAACATTCAGTACTTC. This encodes CASSQIEQTKNIQYF.